This TCR beta chain is from a study of beta chain features in type 1 diabetes. Broader study findings: Across all four CD4+ subsets, people with type 1 diabetes showed modestly shorter TCRB CDR3s.

Germline-derived CDR1 and CDR2 are MRHNA and SNTAGT. This CDR3 has 15 amino acids. V dropped 6 bases and J dropped 3 bases, with 14 bases sitting between them. A word on this clone: Its antigen is currently unknown.

Every isolated RNA sample was fully reverse transcribed, so sequencing captured expressed TCRB transcripts. The assay was immunoSEQ multiplex PCR, and TCRdb's table has in-frame clones only and misses some. The top ten hold less than 0.025% of the sample, which has 600,000 to 700,000 clones, 13% seen once. The material sequenced was naive CD4+ T cells from blood. The receptor comes from a man aged 18 to 29 with type 1 diabetes. V gene TRBV6-4 combines with J gene TRBJ2-2, with a possible D match to TRBD1 (6 bases). The CDR3 here is CASSPQGKDTGELFF. In nucleotides, the CDR3 is TGTGCCAGCAGCCCACAGGGAAAGGACACCGGGGAGCTGTTTTTT.